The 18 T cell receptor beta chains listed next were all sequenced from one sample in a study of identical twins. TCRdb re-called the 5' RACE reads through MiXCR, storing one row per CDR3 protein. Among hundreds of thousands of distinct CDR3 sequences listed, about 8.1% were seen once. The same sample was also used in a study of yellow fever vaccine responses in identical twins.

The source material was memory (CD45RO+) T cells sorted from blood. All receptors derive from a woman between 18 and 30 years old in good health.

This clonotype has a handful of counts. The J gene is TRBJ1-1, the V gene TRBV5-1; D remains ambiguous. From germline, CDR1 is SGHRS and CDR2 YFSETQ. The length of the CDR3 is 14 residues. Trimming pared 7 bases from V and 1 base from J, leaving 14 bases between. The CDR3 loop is CASCLSWGNTEAFF. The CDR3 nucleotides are TGCGCCAGCTGCCTGTCGTGGGGGAACACTGAAGCTTTCTTT.

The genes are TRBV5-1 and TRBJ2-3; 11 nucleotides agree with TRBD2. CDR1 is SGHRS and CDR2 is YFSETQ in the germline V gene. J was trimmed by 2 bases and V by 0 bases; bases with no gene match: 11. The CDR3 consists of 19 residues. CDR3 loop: CASSLARLAGGEPTDTQYF. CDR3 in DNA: TGCGCCAGCAGCTTGGCTAGGCTAGCGGGGGGTGAACCCACAGATACGCAGTATTTT.

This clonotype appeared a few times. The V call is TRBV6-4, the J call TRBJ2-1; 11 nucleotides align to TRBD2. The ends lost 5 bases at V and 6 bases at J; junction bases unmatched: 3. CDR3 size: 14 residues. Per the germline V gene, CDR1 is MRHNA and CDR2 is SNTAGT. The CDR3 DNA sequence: TGTGCCAGCAGTAACGGGACTAGCGGCAATGAGCAGTTCTTC. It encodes CASSNGTSGNEQFF.

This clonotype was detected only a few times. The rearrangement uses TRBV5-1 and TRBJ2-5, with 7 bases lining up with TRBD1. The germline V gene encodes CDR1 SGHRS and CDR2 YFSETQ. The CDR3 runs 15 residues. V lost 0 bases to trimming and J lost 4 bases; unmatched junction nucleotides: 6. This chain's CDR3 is CASSLGPGGLETQYF. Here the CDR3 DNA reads TGCGCCAGCAGCTTGGGGCCAGGGGGTCTAGAGACCCAGTACTTC.

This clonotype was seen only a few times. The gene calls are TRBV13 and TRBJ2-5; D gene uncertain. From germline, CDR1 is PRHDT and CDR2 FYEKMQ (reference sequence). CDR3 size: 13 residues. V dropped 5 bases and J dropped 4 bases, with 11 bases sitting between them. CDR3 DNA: TGTGCCAGCAGCCAGACCCAAGCAGAGACCCAGTACTTC. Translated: CASSQTQAETQYF.

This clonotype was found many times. The CDR3 reads CASAEPNEKLFF. CDR3 nucleotide sequence: TGTGCCAGCGCGGAGCCTAATGAAAAACTGTTTTTT. The chain joins TRBV12-3 or TRBV12-4 to TRBJ1-4; D is unclear. The CDR3 has 12 amino acids. The ends were cut back, 8 bases at V and 3 bases at J, with 7 bases in the middle.

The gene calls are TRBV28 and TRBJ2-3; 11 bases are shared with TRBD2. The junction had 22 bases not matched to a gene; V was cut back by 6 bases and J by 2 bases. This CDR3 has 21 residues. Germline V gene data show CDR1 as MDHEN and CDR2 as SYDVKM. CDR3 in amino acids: CASSPRGPLYRTSGSTDTQYF. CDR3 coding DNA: TGTGCCAGCAGCCCCAGGGGGCCCCTATACCGGACTAGCGGGTCCACAGATACGCAGTATTTT.

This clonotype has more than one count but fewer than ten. As DNA, the CDR3 is TGCGCCAGCAGCCTACAGGGGGCGTCCGGGGAGCTGTTTTTT. Its protein is CASSLQGASGELFF. The V gene is TRBV5-1, the J gene TRBJ2-2; 9 nucleotides align to TRBD1. CDR3 size: 14 residues. With 4 bases clipped from V and 6 bases from J, the junction kept 4 bases outside the gene matches. Per germline, CDR1 SGHRS and CDR2 YFSETQ.

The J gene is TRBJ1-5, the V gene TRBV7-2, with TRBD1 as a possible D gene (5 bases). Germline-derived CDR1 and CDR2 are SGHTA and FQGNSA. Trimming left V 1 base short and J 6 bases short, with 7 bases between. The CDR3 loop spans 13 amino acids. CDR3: CASSLERGQPQHF. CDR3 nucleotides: TGTGCCAGCAGCTTAGAAAGGGGTCAGCCCCAGCATTTT.

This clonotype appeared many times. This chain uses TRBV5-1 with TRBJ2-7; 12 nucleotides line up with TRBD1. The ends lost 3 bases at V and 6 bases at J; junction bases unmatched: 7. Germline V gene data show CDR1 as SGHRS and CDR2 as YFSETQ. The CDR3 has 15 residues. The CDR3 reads CASSSQGQGAGEQYF. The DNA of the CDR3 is TGCGCCAGCAGCTCACAGGGACAGGGGGCTGGCGAGCAGTACTTC.

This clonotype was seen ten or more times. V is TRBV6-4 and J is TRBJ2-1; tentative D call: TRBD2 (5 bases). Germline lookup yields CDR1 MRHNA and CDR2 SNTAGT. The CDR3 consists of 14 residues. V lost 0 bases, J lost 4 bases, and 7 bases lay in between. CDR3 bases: TGTGCCAGCAGTGACTCGGAGGAGTACAATGAGCAGTTCTTC. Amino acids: CASSDSEEYNEQFF.

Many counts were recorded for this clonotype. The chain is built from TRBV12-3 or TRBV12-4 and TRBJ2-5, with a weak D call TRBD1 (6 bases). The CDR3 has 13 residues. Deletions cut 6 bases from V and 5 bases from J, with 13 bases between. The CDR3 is CASRPGVLETQYF. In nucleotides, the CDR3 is TGTGCCAGCAGGCCAGGGGTATTGGAGACCCAGTACTTC.

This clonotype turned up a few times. The CDR3: CASGLGQGAGELFF. CDR3 in DNA: TGTGCTAGTGGTTTGGGGCAGGGGGCCGGGGAGCTGTTTTTT. The gene calls are TRBV12-5 and TRBJ2-2; TRBD1 agrees at 7 bases. There are 14 residues in the CDR3. V shed 1 base, J shed 6 bases, and the junction held 2 bases outside the gene matches. Germline V CDR1 and CDR2: LGHNT, FRNRAP.

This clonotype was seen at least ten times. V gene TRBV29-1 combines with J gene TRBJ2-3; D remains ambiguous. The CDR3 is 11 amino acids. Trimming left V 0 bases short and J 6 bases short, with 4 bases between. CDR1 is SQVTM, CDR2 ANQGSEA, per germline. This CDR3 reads CSVEEVDTQYF. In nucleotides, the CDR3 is TGCAGCGTTGAAGAAGTGGATACGCAGTATTTT.

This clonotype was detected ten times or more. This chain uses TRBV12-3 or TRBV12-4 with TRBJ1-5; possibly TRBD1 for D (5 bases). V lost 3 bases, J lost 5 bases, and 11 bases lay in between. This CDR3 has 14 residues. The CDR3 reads CASSLGGSYQPQHF. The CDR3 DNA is TGTGCCAGCAGTTTGGGGGGGAGCTATCAGCCCCAGCATTTT.

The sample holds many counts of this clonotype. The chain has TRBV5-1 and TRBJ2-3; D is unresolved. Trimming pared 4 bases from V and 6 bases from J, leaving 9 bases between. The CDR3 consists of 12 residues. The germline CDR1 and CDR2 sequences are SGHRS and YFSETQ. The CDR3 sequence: CASSVTRDTQYF. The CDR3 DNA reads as TGCGCCAGCAGCGTGACCAGGGATACGCAGTATTTT.

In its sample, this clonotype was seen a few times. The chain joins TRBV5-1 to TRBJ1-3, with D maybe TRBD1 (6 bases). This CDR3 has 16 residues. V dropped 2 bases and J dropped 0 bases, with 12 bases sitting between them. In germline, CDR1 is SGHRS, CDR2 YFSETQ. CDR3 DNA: TGCGCCAGCAGCTTCGGGACACCCGCCTCTGGAAACACCATATATTTT. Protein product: CASSFGTPASGNTIYF.

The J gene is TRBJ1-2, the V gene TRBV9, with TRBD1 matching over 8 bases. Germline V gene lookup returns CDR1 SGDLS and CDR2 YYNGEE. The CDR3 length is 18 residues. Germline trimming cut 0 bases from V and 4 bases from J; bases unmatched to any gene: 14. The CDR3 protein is CASSVGTGSGSGFYGYTF. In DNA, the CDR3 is TGTGCCAGCAGCGTAGGGACAGGGTCCGGGTCCGGGTTCTATGGCTACACCTTC.